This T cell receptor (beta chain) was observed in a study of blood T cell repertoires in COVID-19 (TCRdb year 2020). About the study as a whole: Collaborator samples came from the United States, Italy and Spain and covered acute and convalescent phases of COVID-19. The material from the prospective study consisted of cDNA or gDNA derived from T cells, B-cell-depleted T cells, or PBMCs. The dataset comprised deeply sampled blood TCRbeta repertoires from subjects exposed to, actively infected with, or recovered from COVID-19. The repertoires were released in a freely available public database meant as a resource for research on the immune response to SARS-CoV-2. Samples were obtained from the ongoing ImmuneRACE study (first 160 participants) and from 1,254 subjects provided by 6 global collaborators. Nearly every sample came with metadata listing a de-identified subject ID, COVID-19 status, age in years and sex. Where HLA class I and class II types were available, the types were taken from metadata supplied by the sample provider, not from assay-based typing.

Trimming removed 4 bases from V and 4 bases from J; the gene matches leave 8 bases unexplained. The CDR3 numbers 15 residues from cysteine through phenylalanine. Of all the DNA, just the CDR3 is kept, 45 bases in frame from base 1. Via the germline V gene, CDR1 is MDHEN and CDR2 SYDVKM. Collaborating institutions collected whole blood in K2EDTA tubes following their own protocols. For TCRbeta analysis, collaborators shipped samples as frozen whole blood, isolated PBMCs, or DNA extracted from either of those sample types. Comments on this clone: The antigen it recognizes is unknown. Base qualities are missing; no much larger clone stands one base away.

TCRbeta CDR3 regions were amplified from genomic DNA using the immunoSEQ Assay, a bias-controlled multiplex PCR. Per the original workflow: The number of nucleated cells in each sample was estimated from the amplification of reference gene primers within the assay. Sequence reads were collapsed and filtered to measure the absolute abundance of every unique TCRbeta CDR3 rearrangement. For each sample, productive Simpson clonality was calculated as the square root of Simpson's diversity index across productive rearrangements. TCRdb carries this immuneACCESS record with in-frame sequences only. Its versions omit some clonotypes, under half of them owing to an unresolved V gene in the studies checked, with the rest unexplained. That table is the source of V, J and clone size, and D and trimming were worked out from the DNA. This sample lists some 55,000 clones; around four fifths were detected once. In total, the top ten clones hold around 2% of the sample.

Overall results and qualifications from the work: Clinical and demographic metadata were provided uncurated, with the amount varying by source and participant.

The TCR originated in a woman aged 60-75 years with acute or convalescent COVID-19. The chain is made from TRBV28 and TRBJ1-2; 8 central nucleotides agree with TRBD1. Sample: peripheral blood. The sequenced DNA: TGTGCCAGCAGTTCAGGGACAGGACTGATCTATGGCTACACCTTC. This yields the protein CASSSGTGLIYGYTF.